A single sample is the source of the 15 T cell receptor beta chains below, sequenced in a study of blood T cell repertoires in COVID-19. Using immunoSEQ multiplex PCR, the repertoire was profiled, and TCRdb retains in-frame clones only, with some absent. The profile shows 30,000 to 45,000 clones, around four fifths of them singletons. The sample comprised peripheral blood. Receptors were obtained from a human donor in a cohort sampled during active COVID-19.

As regards this clone: Other nucleotide sequences in the sample specify the same CDR3. This CDR3 is CASSPRDRVHEQYF. The CDR3 bases are TGTGCCAGCAGCCCACGGGACAGGGTCCACGAGCAGTACTTC. The chain joins TRBV6-5 to TRBJ2-7; TRBD1 matches 9 bases. V was pared by 6 bases and J by 5 bases, with 8 bases of the junction left unmatched. Per germline, CDR1 MNHEY and CDR2 SVGAGI. The CDR3 extends over 14 amino acids.

The rearrangement links TRBV11-2 to TRBJ2-5; tentatively, D is TRBD2 (5 bases). Germline V gene lookup returns CDR1 SGHAT and CDR2 FQNNGV. Trimming removed 5 bases from V and 0 bases from J, with 7 bases in between. The CDR3 length is 13 residues. As DNA, the CDR3 is TGTGCCAGCAGCAGGGAGTACCAAGAGACCCAGTACTTC. Its protein product is CASSREYQETQYF.

This clone has only one observation. J is TRBJ2-2 and V is TRBV7-8, with 10 bases matching TRBD1. The CDR3 totals 15 residues. Trimming cost V 5 bases and J 4 bases; bases outside gene matches: 4. Germline V gene sequence: CDR1 SGHVS, CDR2 FQNEAQ. The CDR3, as DNA: TGTGCCAGCAGCCCTAGGGACAGGGGCACCGGGGAGCTGTTTTTT. This translates into CASSPRDRGTGELFF.

Details on this clone: Germline is not matched at one junction end, which may reflect a read error. V and J are TRBV6-1 and TRBJ2-3; D unclear. Per germline, CDR1 MNHNS and CDR2 SASEGT. The CDR3 runs 14 residues. CDR3 coding DNA: TGTGCCAGCATTGAAACCAGAAGCACAGATACGCAGTATTTT. Its translation: CASIETRSTDTQYF.

The J gene is TRBJ1-3, the V gene TRBV3-1 (or the pseudogene TRBV3-2); 8 nucleotides line up with TRBD1. The CDR3 consists of 15 residues. The junction had 4 bases not matched to a gene; V was cut back by 4 bases and J by 2 bases. The V gene's germline CDR1 is LGHDT and CDR2 YNNKEL (reference sequence). CDR3 DNA sequence: TGTGCCAGCAGCCGGGGGACAGGTACTGGAAACACCATATATTTT. This codes for CASSRGTGTGNTIYF.

This chain connects TRBV2 to TRBJ1-5, with 8 bases aligning to TRBD1. This CDR3 has 14 residues. CDR1 and CDR2 from the germline V gene are SNHLY and FYNNEI. Trimming cost V 5 bases and J 7 bases; bases outside gene matches: 7. CDR3 bases: TGTGCCAGCAGTCCAGGGGGCTGGGGACAGCCCCAGCATTTT. Its protein is CASSPGGWGQPQHF.

The V gene is TRBV4-1, the J gene TRBJ1-5; D gene ambiguous. Per the germline V gene, CDR1 is MGHRA and CDR2 is YSYEKL. V gave up 4 bases and J gave up 0 bases, with 13 bases separating them. The CDR3 runs 16 residues. DNA for the CDR3: TGCGCCAGCAGCCCCAGCGCGGTGTTTAGCAATCAGCCCCAGCATTTT. Its translation: CASSPSAVFSNQPQHF.

V usage is TRBV7-9 and J usage is TRBJ2-7; D is unclear. This CDR3 is 11 amino acids long. Trimming left V 0 bases short and J 7 bases short, with 4 bases between. Looked up from germline, CDR1 is SEHNR and CDR2 is FQNEAQ (reference sequence). CDR3 sequence: CASSLAREQYF. DNA of the CDR3: TGTGCCAGCAGCTTAGCGCGTGAGCAGTACTTC.

The genes are TRBV3-1 (or the pseudogene TRBV3-2) and TRBJ2-5, with TRBD2 matching 8 bases. Germline loops: CDR1 LGHDT, CDR2 YNNKEL (reference sequence). The CDR3 length is 17 residues. V dropped 8 bases and J dropped 1; count of bases not matched to a gene: 15. The CDR3 region is CASFPRGGRKVQETQYF. CDR3 sequence (DNA): TGTGCCAGCTTCCCCCGGGGGGGCCGGAAGGTCCAAGAGACCCAGTACTTC.

V usage is TRBV7-8 and J usage is TRBJ2-5, with a tentative D call TRBD1 (6 bases). V was trimmed by 5 bases and J by 5 bases, leaving 21 bases between them. CDR1 is SGHVS and CDR2 is FQNEAQ in the germline V gene. This CDR3 spans 16 amino acids. DNA of the CDR3: TGTGCCAGCAGCCCCTCGTGGGGACAAGGGATTGAGACCCAGTACTTC. It specifies CASSPSWGQGIETQYF.

The table lists this clone with a count of one. The genes are TRBV6-1 and TRBJ2-7, with D maybe TRBD1 (5 bases). The germline CDR1 and CDR2 sequences are MNHNS and SASEGT. V shed 3 bases and J shed 5 bases, with 8 bases lying between them. The length of the CDR3 is 12 residues. The CDR3 sequence: CASSDRVDEQYF. CDR3 in DNA: TGTGCCAGCAGTGACAGGGTCGACGAGCAGTACTTC.

J is TRBJ2-2 and V is TRBV5-1, with 9 positions matching TRBD1. Losses at the gene ends were 0 bases for V and 7 bases for J; bases not matched to a gene: 4. Germline V lookup: CDR1 SGHRS, CDR2 YFSETQ. The CDR3 extends over 15 amino acids. The CDR3 loop is CASSLGDRVSGELFF. The DNA for the CDR3 is TGCGCCAGCAGCTTGGGGGACAGGGTCAGCGGGGAGCTGTTTTTT.

The CDR3 spells CASSNRVDTEAFF. Written as DNA, the CDR3 is TGTGCCAGCAGTAACAGGGTGGACACTGAAGCTTTCTTT. This chain uses TRBV6-2 or TRBV6-3 with TRBJ1-1; possible D gene TRBD1, 6 bases. CDR1 and CDR2 (germline): MNHEY, SVGEGT. V gave up 5 bases and J gave up 3 bases, with 10 bases separating them. This CDR3 contains 13 residues.

The rearrangement joins TRBV18 to TRBJ2-7; perhaps TRBD1 as D (6 bases). The CDR3 covers 14 residues. V lost 4 bases to trimming and J lost 0 bases, with 10 bases between them. Germline V gene sequence: CDR1 KGHSH, CDR2 LQKENI. DNA for the CDR3: TGTGCCAGCTCACTAAGGACAGTCTCCTACGAGCAGTACTTC. Amino acid sequence: CASSLRTVSYEQYF.

The rearrangement links TRBV6-5 to TRBJ1-4; 9 positions agree with TRBD1. The CDR3 totals 15 residues. V was pared by 5 bases and J by 1 base, with 2 bases of the junction left unmatched. The germline V gene has CDR1 MNHEY and CDR2 SVGAGI. CDR3 bases: TGTGCCAGCAGTCCGGACAGGGGAACTAATGAAAAACTGTTTTTT. This codes for CASSPDRGTNEKLFF.